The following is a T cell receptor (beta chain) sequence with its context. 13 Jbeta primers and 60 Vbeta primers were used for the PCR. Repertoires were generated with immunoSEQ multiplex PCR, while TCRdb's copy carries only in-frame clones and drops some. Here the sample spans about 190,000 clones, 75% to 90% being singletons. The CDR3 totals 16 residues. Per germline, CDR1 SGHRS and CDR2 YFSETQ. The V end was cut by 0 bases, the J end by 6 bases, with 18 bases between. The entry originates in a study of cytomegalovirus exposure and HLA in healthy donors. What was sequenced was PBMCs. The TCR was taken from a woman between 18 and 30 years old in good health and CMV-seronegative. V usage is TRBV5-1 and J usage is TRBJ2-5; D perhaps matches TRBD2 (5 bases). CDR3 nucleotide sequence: TGCGCCAGCAGCTTGGGGCTTTTACTAGATAAACAGACCCAGTACTTC. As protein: CASSLGLLLDKQTQYF.